One and the same sample provided the 17 T cell receptor beta chains below, sequenced in a study of siplizumab effects on memory and regulatory T cells. Sequencing used immunoSEQ multiplex PCR; TCRdb keeps in-frame clones, though not all of them. Of some 100,000 clones listed, about 91% are singletons. The sample consisted of CD4+ T cells sorted from blood. These TCRs come from a human donor in good health.

The chain links TRBV5-1 to TRBJ1-6; D perhaps matches TRBD1 (6 bases). V lost 4 bases and J 0 bases, leaving 14 bases between the germline ends. The CDR3 spans 17 residues. Germline-derived CDR1 and CDR2 are SGHRS and YFSETQ. The CDR3 nucleotides are TGCGCCAGCAGCCCAGGGGAAATGAGCTCCTATAATTCACCCCTCCACTTT. This gives the protein CASSPGEMSSYNSPLHF. The full variable domain, its missing parts supplied by reference TRBV5-1 and TRBJ1-6, is KAGVTQTPRYLIKTRGQQVTLSCSPISGHRSVSWYQQTPGQGLQFLFEYFSETQRNKGNFPGRFSGRQFSNSRSEMNVSTLELGDSALYLCASSPGEMSSYNSPLHFGNGTRLTVT.

A few counts support this clone. The V and J genes are TRBV5-4 and TRBJ2-5; TRBD1 matches 7 bases. J lost 5 bases, V lost 4 bases, and 14 bases had no gene match. The germline V gene encodes CDR1 SGHNT and CDR2 YYREEE (reference sequence). This CDR3 spans 16 amino acids. CDR3 in DNA: TGTGCCAGCAGCCGAAAACAGGGGTTGGGTCCGGAGACCCAGTACTTC. This translates into CASSRKQGLGPETQYF. Drawing the rest from reference TRBV5-4 and TRBJ2-5, the complete variable domain is ETGVTQSPTHLIKTRGQQVTLRCSSQSGHNTVSWYQQALGQGPQFIFQYYREEENGRGNFPPRFSGLQFPNYSSELNVNALELDDSALYLCASSRKQGLGPETQYFGPGTRLLVL.

V usage is TRBV28 and J usage is TRBJ1-5; TRBD1 agrees at 7 bases. The CDR3 totals 13 residues. V was pared by 10 bases and J by 4 bases, with 7 bases of the junction left unmatched. Germline assignment: CDR1 MDHEN and CDR2 SYDVKM. CDR3 region: CATYRGRNQPQHF. CDR3 in DNA: TGTGCCACCTACAGGGGACGGAATCAGCCCCAGCATTTT. Full variable domain (rest looked up from reference TRBV28 and TRBJ1-5): DVKVTQSSRYLVKRTGEKVFLECVQDMDHENMFWYRQDPGLGLRLIYFSYDVKMKEKGDIPEGYSVSREKKERFSLILESASTNQTSMYLCATYRGRNQPQHFGDGTRLSIL.

V usage is TRBV30 and J usage is TRBJ2-1, with TRBD2 as a possible D gene (6 bases). Germline V gene data show CDR1 as GTSNPN and CDR2 as SVGIG (reference sequence). Trimming removed 4 bases at V and 3 bases at J, with 19 bases between. The CDR3 contains 16 residues. CDR3 sequence reads: CAWTPPFAGYYNEQFF. The CDR3 nucleotides are TGTGCCTGGACCCCCCCCTTCGCGGGGTACTACAATGAGCAGTTCTTC.

A note on this clone: The junction departs from germline at one end; a sequencing error may be responsible. This chain uses TRBV15 with TRBJ2-7; the D gene is possibly TRBD2 (6 bases). Germline assignment: CDR1 LNHNV and CDR2 YYDKDF (reference sequence). The CDR3 is made up of 16 amino acids. CDR3 protein: CAASRDLGSWAYEQYF. The CDR3 DNA reads as TGTGCCGCCAGCAGAGATCTCGGGAGTTGGGCCTACGAGCAGTACTTC.

V is TRBV7-2 and J is TRBJ2-1, with D possibly TRBD1 on 6 matching bases. Germline-derived CDR1 and CDR2 are SGHTA and FQGNSA. Trimming took off 1 base at V and 9 bases at J, with 10 bases between the two ends. The CDR3 extends over 13 amino acids. CDR3 sequence reads: CASSLEGGGEQFF. In DNA, the CDR3 is TGTGCCAGCAGCTTAGAAGGGGGTGGTGAGCAGTTCTTC.

V gene TRBV11-1 combines with J gene TRBJ1-1; D is possibly TRBD1 (6 bases). The CDR3 is made up of 14 amino acids. Germline V gives CDR1 SGHAT, CDR2 FQDESV (reference sequence). The V end was cut by 5 bases, the J end by 5 bases, with 15 bases between. The CDR3 protein is CASSQLGAGTEAFF. CDR3 sequence (DNA): TGTGCCAGCAGCCAATTGGGGGCAGGGACTGAAGCTTTCTTT.

This chain connects TRBV6-5 to TRBJ2-2; 9 positions match TRBD2. The J segment lost 7 bases and the V segment lost 9 bases, leaving 9 bases of the junction unmatched. The CDR3 length is 14 residues. Germline CDR1 reads MNHEY; CDR2 reads SVGAGI. The CDR3 nucleotides are TGTGCCAGTAAATGGACTAGCGAAAGCGGGGAGCTGTTTTTT. Translation gives CASKWTSESGELFF.

The V call is TRBV29-1, the J call TRBJ2-6; 7 bases match TRBD1. Germline CDR1 is SQVTM and CDR2 is ANQGSEA. V dropped 2 bases and J dropped 4; count of bases not matched to a gene: 5. This CDR3 has 15 residues. CDR3 sequence: CSVERGRGGANVLTF. Written as DNA, the CDR3 is TGCAGCGTTGAAAGGGGGCGCGGGGGGGCCAACGTCCTGACTTTC. The variable domain in full, completed from reference TRBV29-1 and TRBJ2-6, reads SAVISQKPSRDICQRGTSLTIQCQVDSQVTMMFWYRQQPGQSLTLIATANQGSEATYESGFVIDKFPISRPNLTFSTLTVSNMSPEDSSIYLCSVERGRGGANVLTFGAGSRLTVL.

The table lists this clone with a few counts. V is TRBV10-3 and J is TRBJ1-1, with no clear D. The CDR3 is 12 amino acids. Trimming stripped 4 bases from V and 0 bases from J, with 3 bases between. The germline gives CDR1 ENHRY, CDR2 SYGVKD. CDR3: CAISGLNTEAFF. Here the CDR3 DNA reads TGTGCCATCAGTGGGCTGAACACTGAAGCTTTCTTT.

V and J are TRBV9 and TRBJ2-3; no clear D gene. Trimming cost V 4 bases and J 5 bases, with 8 bases left between them. CDR1 SGDLS and CDR2 YYNGEE come from the germline V gene. CDR3 size: 12 residues. CDR3 protein: CASSPRVDTQYF. The CDR3 DNA reads TGTGCCAGCAGCCCACGTGTAGATACGCAGTATTTT.

V and J are TRBV7-9 and TRBJ1-4; D remains unclear. The CDR3 loop spans 15 amino acids. Germline CDR1 is SEHNR and CDR2 is FQNEAQ (reference sequence). V was trimmed by 7 bases and J by 4 bases, leaving 16 bases between them. The DNA of the CDR3 is TGTGCCAGCACTCTTAGGTGGGCCGATAATGAAAAACTGTTTTTT. This encodes CASTLRWADNEKLFF.

The CDR3 here is CASSTGGLAADTQYF. The DNA of the CDR3 is TGTGCCAGCAGCACTGGGGGACTAGCGGCAGATACGCAGTATTTT. The chain joins TRBV11-3 to TRBJ2-3; 11 nucleotides line up with TRBD2. Germline loops: CDR1 SGHNT, CDR2 YENEEA. V lost 5 bases and J lost 4; bases outside the gene matches: 5. The CDR3 extends over 15 amino acids.

The chain has TRBV11-3 and TRBJ2-2; maybe TRBD1 (5 bases). The CDR3 has 14 amino acids. CDR1 and CDR2 (germline): SGHNT, YENEEA. V lost 6 bases and J lost 7, with 15 bases in between. The CDR3 DNA reads TGTGCCAGCAGAAAAGCAGGGAATATCGGGGAGCTGTTTTTT. Protein sequence: CASRKAGNIGELFF.

CDR3 nucleotides: TGTGCCTGGAGTGTCCGTTACTCTGGGGCCAACGTCCTGACTTTC. It translates to CAWSVRYSGANVLTF. This chain connects TRBV30 to TRBJ2-6; no clear D. The V and J ends lost 0 bases and 0 bases respectively, with 6 bases between them. The CDR3 loop spans 15 amino acids. CDR1 is GTSNPN and CDR2 is SVGIG in the germline V gene (reference sequence).

This chain uses TRBV28 with TRBJ1-2; perhaps TRBD1 as D (5 bases). This CDR3 comprises 14 residues. Germline CDR1 is MDHEN and CDR2 is SYDVKM. Trimming took 5 bases from V and 1 from J, leaving 11 bases between them. CDR3 amino acids: CASSPQGGNYGYTF. DNA of the CDR3: TGTGCCAGCAGTCCCCAGGGAGGTAACTATGGCTACACCTTC.

The gene calls are TRBV5-4 and TRBJ2-7; 8 bases align to TRBD1. J gave up 2 bases and V 4 bases, and 8 bases lay outside the gene matches. The V gene's germline CDR1 is SGHNT and CDR2 YYREEE (reference sequence). The CDR3 has 15 amino acids. CDR3 DNA: TGTGCCAGCAGCAGCGGTGGACAGGGACCCTACGAGCAGTACTTC. It is translated as CASSSGGQGPYEQYF.